The 7 T cell receptor beta chains presented below share a single source sample, sequenced in a study of blood T cell repertoires in COVID-19. Clones were sequenced by immunoSEQ multiplex PCR, and TCRdb holds only the in-frame ones, with some missing. Of roughly 250,000 clones listed, roughly 91% are singletons. Sequencing was carried out using PBMCs or T cells enriched from blood (not recorded which). The receptor source for this set is a woman in her 40s with acute COVID-19.

The chain links TRBV7-2 to TRBJ2-6, with TRBD1 as a possible D gene (6 bases). The CDR3 is made up of 19 amino acids. The V gene lost 4 bases and the J gene lost 4 bases, with 23 bases spanning the gap. CDR1 is SGHTA and CDR2 is FQGNSA in the germline V gene. The CDR3 DNA reads TGTGCCAGCAGCTCAGTGGGGGACACCGACTACTCCGGGGCCAACGTCCTGACTTTC. Its translation is CASSSVGDTDYSGANVLTF.

The V gene is TRBV19, the J gene TRBJ2-3; a weak D match, TRBD2 (6 bases). The CDR3 runs to 13 residues. The ends were cut back, 6 bases at V and 5 bases at J, with 12 bases in the middle. Germline CDR1 LNHDA, CDR2 SQIVND (reference sequence). CDR3 in DNA: TGTGCCAGTAGCCTTATGGGAGGAGATACGCAGTATTTT. Translating gives CASSLMGGDTQYF.

This clone was seen only once. The chain couples TRBV14 to TRBJ1-3; D unclear. V gave up 0 bases and J gave up 4 bases, with 7 bases separating them. From germline, CDR1 is SGHDN and CDR2 FVKESK. The CDR3 is made up of 14 amino acids. The CDR3 DNA reads TGTGCCAGCAGCCAAGATCTTTCCGGAAACACCATATATTTT. Translation gives CASSQDLSGNTIYF.

The V call is TRBV5-1, the J call TRBJ2-5, with a weak D call TRBD2 (5 bases). The CDR3 is made up of 16 amino acids. Trimming removed 0 bases from V and 1 base from J, with 13 bases in between. Germline CDR1 and CDR2: SGHRS and YFSETQ. CDR3 protein: CASSLVSLGSQETQYF. In nucleotides, the CDR3 is TGCGCCAGCAGCTTGGTGTCCCTAGGGAGCCAAGAGACCCAGTACTTC.

This clone came up once. CDR3 sequence: CASSLWADYEQYF. The CDR3 DNA follows: TGTGCCAGCAGCTTATGGGCTGACTACGAGCAGTACTTC. The genes are TRBV7-6 and TRBJ2-7; no firm D call. CDR1 SGHVS and CDR2 FNYEAQ come from the germline V gene. The CDR3 totals 13 residues. V was shortened by 2 bases and J by 3 bases, with 8 bases between the two germline ends.

This chain joins TRBV28 and TRBJ1-5; D is perhaps TRBD1 (5 bases). The germline V gene encodes CDR1 MDHEN and CDR2 SYDVKM. The CDR3 has 13 residues. V was trimmed by 3 bases and J by 7 bases, leaving 10 bases between them. This CDR3 reads CASSLEGWQPQHF. CDR3 DNA: TGTGCCAGCAGTTTGGAGGGGTGGCAGCCCCAGCATTTT.

CDR3 sequence reads: CASSYSRLSSYNEQFF. CDR3 nucleotides: TGTGCCAGCAGTTATTCACGCTTGAGCTCCTACAATGAGCAGTTCTTC. This chain joins TRBV6-5 and TRBJ2-1; D remains ambiguous. The germline gives CDR1 MNHEY, CDR2 SVGAGI. The V end lost 3 bases, the J end lost 0 bases, and 12 bases lay between the germline ends. The CDR3 is 16 residues long.